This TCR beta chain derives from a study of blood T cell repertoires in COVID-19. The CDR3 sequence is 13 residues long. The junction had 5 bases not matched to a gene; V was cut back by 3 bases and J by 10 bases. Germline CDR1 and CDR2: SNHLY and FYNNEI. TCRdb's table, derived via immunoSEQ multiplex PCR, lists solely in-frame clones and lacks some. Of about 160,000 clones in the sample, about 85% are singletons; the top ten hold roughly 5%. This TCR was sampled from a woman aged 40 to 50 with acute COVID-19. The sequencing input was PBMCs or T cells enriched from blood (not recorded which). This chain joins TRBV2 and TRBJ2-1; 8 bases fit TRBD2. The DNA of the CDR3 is TGTGCCAGCAGTGACGGGAGGGCCTTGGAGCAGTTCTTC. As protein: CASSDGRALEQFF. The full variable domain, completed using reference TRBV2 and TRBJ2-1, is EPEVTQTPSHQVTQMGQEVILRCVPISNHLYFYWYRQILGQKVEFLVSFYNNEISEKSEIFDDQFSVERPDGSNFTLKIRSTKLEDSAMYFCASSDGRALEQFFGPGTRLTVL.